This T cell receptor beta chain was found in a study of blood T cells in healthy people across ages. The V end was cut by 1 base, the J end by 4 bases, with 14 bases between. The CDR3 length is 16 residues. Looked up from germline, CDR1 is MNHEY and CDR2 is SMNVEV (reference sequence). Samples each yielded at least 6 micrograms of total RNA. PCR was performed a second time for roughly 6 to 12 cycles using a sample-barcoded 5' primer and a J-beta primer mix. TCRdb independently ran MiXCR on the 5' RACE reads; one entry per CDR3 protein. Of around 1,600,000 distinct CDR3 sequences listed, roughly 43% were seen once; the top ten hold over 3.5%.

The sample taken for sequencing was blood. The receptor was isolated from a woman in her late teens or twenties in good health. V gene TRBV27 combines with J gene TRBJ2-1; D tentatively fits TRBD1 or TRBD2 (6 bases each). This CDR3 is CASSLWGQGTYNEQFF. CDR3 sequence (DNA): TGTGCCAGCAGTTTATGGGGGCAGGGGACTTACAATGAGCAGTTCTTC.